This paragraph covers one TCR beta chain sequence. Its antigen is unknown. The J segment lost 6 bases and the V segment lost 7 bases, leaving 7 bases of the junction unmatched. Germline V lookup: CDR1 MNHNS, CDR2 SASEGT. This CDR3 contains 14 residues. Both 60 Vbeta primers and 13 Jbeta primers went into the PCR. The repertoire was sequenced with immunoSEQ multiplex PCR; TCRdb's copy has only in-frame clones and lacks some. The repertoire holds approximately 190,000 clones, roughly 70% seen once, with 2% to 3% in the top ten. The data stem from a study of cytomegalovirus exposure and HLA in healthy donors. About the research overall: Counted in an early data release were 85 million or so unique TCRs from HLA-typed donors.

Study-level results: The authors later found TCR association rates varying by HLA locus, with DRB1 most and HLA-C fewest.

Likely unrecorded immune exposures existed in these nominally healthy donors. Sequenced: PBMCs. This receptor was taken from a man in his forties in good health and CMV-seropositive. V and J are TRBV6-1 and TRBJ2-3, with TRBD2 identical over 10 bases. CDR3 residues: CASIIAGGIDTQYF. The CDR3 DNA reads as TGTGCCAGCATAATAGCGGGGGGTATTGATACGCAGTATTTT.